This T cell receptor beta chain came from a study of beta chain features in type 1 diabetes (dated by TCRdb to the late 2010s). Notes on the research overall: Mean age, gender distribution, total cell number and subset yield were not different between patients and healthy donors. A total of approximately 100,000,000 sorted cells were examined across all samples, and the number of cells per subset was strongly correlated with RNA yield. The study compared the TCRB repertoires of sorted circulating CD4+ T cell subsets in recently diagnosed type 1 diabetes patients with those in matched healthy donors. Naive and central memory subsets were obtained from all 30 or so donors, but regulatory and stem cell-like memory subsets were isolated from only 8 patients and roughly eight healthy donors.

A single peripheral blood draw of approximately 0.11 L on average was collected from each donor into heparinised tubes. A BD FACSAria II was used to sort naive, central memory, regulatory and stem cell-like memory CD4+ T cells with a panel that included CD45RO, CCR7, CD25, CD127, CD95 and CD27. Every sorted population had a purity above 95%. PBMCs were isolated right away by Lymphoprep density gradient centrifugation and were stained directly, without culture. So that batch effects would be minimized, each experiment stained and sorted samples in pairs, pairing one healthy donor with one patient. Counted from cysteine to phenylalanine, this CDR3 has 13 amino acids. Only the CDR3 DNA stays, 39 bases, in frame from base 1. Between the V and J ends, shortened by 4 bases and 3 bases respectively, the junction contains 10 bases. CDR1 and CDR2 were assigned from the germline V gene as SGHTA and FQGNSA.

What the research found in general, with its limitations: Because cDNA was sequenced instead of genomic DNA, highly expressing activated cells could be over-represented, though the groups showed no difference in activation or CD3 levels. Naive, central memory and regulatory TCRB repertoires appeared to be more alike among patients than among healthy donors. Because the HLA sub-analyses included only small numbers of individuals, any influence of HLA type on TCRB rearrangement was left unresolved. Fewer insertions and more nucleotide deletions at VDJ recombination sites were observed in patients with type 1 diabetes, implying thymic rearrangement abnormalities. Shorter templates might be favored by PCR, yet because patient and control samples were amplified and corrected together, any such skew would affect both groups equally. In all four CD4+ subsets, TCRB CDR3 length was moderately but significantly shorter in type 1 diabetes patients.

A word on this clone: Its cognate antigen has yet to be identified. No much larger clonotype is one base removed from it; base qualities were not supplied.

The entire amount of isolated RNA was reverse transcribed using the High Capacity cDNA Reverse Transcription Kit, so the sequenced TCRB transcripts were expressed ones. Deep immunoSEQ sequencing was applied to naive, central memory and regulatory T cell samples, giving an average of roughly 3.3 million total reads per sample. After sorted cells were lysed in RLT buffer, RNA was extracted with DNase-treated RNeasy Micro or Mini kits, with the choice depending on cell number. To prevent cross-contamination, every cell subset was processed on its own, while patient and healthy donor samples were processed together. TCRB sequences were amplified from cDNA with the immunoSEQ multiplex PCR, producing 87-bp fragments spanning the CDR3 region. The amplicons were sequenced using the Illumina HiSeq platform. On the study's bioinformatics: PCR bias was corrected computationally using synthetic template baselines, and reads within Hamming distance 2 were collapsed, with unmergeable singletons discarded. Reads were aligned to IMGT to assign V, D and J genes, CDR3 length, and insertions or deletions at six rearrangement sites. Within each subset, clonotype counts were normalized to the number of sorted cells before true diversity and Gini coefficients were calculated with the tcR R package. The overlap coefficient, calculated on TCRB nucleotide sequences, was used to quantify repertoire sharing. The table was pulled from immuneACCESS by TCRdb, which kept in-frame rearrangements only. Such tables lose some clones; where checked, under half of the loss comes from unresolved V genes, and the rest has no known cause. V and J calls and clone size come straight from that table; D and trimming were deduced from the DNA. Counted in this sample were around 190,000 clones; about 13% of them appeared once. 0.6% to 0.8% of the sample rests with the top ten.

This clonotype was obtained from a woman between 18 and 29 years old in good health. The chain was built from TRBV7-2 and TRBJ2-7; a confident D gene designation cannot be given. The sequencing input was central memory CD4+ T cells from blood. The bases read TGTGCCAGCAGCTCACAACACCACTACGAGCAGTACTTC. It translates as CASSSQHHYEQYF.